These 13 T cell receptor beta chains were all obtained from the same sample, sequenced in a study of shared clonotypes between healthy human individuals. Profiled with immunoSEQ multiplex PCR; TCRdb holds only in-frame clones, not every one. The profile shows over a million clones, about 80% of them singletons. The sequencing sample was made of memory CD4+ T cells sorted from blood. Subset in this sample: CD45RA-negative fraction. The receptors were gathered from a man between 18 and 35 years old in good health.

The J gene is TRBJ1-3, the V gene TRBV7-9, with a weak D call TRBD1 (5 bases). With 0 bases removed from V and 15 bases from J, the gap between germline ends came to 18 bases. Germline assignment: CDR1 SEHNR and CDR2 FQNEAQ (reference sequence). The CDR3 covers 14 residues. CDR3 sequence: CASSLALSGTGAYF. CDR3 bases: TGTGCCAGCAGCTTAGCGCTTAGTGGAACAGGAGCATATTTT.

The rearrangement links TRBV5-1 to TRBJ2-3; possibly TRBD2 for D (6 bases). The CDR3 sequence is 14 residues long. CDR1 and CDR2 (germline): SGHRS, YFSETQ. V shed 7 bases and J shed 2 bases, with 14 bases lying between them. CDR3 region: CASGLGGVTDTQYF. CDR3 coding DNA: TGCGCCAGCGGCCTCGGAGGGGTCACAGATACGCAGTATTTT.

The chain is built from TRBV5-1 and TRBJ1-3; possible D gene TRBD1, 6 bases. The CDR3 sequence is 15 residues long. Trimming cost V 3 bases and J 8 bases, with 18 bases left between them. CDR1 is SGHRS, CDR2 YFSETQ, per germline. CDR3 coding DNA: TGCGCCAGCAGCTCGGCCAGGGGCGCAGGGGACACCATATATTTT. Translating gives CASSSARGAGDTIYF.

In nucleotides, the CDR3 is TGTGCCAGCAGTTCGGGACTAGCGGGGAAGTTTAACTACGAGCAGTACTTC. Its translation: CASSSGLAGKFNYEQYF. The chain is built from TRBV5-6 and TRBJ2-7; 13 nucleotides line up with TRBD2. Germline V gene sequence: CDR1 SGHDT, CDR2 YYEEEE. Germline trimming cut 5 bases from V and 3 bases from J; bases unmatched to any gene: 11. The CDR3 is 17 amino acids.

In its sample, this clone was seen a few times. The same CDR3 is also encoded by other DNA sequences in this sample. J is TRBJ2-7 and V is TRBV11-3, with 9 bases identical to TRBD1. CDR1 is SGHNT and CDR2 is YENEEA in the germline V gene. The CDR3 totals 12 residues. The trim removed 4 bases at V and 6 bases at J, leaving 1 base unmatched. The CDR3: CASSSTGGEQYF. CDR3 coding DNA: TGTGCCAGCAGCTCGACAGGGGGCGAGCAGTACTTC.

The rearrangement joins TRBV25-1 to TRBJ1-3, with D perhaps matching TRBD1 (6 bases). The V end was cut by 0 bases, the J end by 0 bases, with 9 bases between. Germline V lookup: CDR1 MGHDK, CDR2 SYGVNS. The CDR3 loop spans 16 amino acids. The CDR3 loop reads CASSEYGTNSGNTIYF. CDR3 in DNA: TGTGCCAGCAGTGAATATGGGACAAACTCTGGAAACACCATATATTTT.

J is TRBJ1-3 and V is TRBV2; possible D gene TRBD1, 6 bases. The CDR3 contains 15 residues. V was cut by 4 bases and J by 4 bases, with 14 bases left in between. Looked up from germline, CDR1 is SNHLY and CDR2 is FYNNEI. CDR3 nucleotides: TGTGCCAGCAGTGTAGCGGGGGCGCGAGGAAACACCATATATTTT. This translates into CASSVAGARGNTIYF.

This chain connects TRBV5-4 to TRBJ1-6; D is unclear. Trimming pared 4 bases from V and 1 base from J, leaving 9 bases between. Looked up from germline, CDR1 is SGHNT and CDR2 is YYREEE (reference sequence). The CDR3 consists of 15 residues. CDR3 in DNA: TGTGCCAGCAGCCGTGGGGTGTCCTATAATTCACCCCTCCACTTT. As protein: CASSRGVSYNSPLHF.

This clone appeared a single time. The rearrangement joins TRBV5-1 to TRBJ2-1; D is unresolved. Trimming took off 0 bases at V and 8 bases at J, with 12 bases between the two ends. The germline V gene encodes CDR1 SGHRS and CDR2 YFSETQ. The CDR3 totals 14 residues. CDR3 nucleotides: TGCGCCAGCAGCTTGGGACAAAGGGCGGATGAGCAGTTCTTC. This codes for CASSLGQRADEQFF.

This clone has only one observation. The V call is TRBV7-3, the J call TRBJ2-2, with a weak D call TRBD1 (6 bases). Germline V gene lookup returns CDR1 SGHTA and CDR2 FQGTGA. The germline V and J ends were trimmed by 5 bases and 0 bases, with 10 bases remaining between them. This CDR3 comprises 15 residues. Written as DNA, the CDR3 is TGTGCCAGCAGCCGACAGGCTACGAACACCGGGGAGCTGTTTTTT. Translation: CASSRQATNTGELFF.

Here the CDR3 reads CASRRTSGSPGELFF. The DNA for the CDR3 is TGTGCCAGCAGACGGACTAGCGGGAGCCCCGGGGAGCTGTTTTTT. The J gene is TRBJ2-2, the V gene TRBV6-5, with TRBD2 matching over 13 bases. Looked up from germline, CDR1 is MNHEY and CDR2 is SVGAGI. This CDR3 has 15 residues. J gave up 6 bases and V 6 bases, and 4 bases lay outside the gene matches.

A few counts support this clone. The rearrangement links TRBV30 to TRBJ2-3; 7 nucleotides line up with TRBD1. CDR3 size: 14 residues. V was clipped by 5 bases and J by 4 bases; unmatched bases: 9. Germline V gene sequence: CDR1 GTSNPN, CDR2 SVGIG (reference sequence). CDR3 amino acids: CAWFSTGLADTQYF. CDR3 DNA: TGTGCCTGGTTCTCGACAGGGTTGGCAGATACGCAGTATTTT. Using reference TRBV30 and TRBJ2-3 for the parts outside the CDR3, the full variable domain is SQTIHQWPATLVQPVGSPLSLECTVEGTSNPNLYWYRQAAGRGLQLLFYSVGIGQISSEVPQNLSASRPQDRQFILSSKKLLLSDSGFYLCAWFSTGLADTQYFGPGTRLTVL.

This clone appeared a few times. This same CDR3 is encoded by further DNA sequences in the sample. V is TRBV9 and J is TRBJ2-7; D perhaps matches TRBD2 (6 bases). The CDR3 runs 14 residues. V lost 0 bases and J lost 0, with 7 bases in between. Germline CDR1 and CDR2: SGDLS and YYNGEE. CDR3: CASSVGGDSYEQYF. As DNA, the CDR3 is TGTGCCAGCAGCGTAGGGGGGGACTCCTACGAGCAGTACTTC.